This TCR beta chain was sequenced for a study of T cells in Graves' hyperthyroidism and ophthalmopathy. This clonotype was seen many times. J was trimmed by 7 bases and V by 7 bases; bases with no gene match: 12. CDR3 length: 14 residues. The investigators amplified TCR beta CDR3 regions from RNA transcripts. In the first-round RT-PCR of the TCR CDR3, the HTBI primer set was used. TCRdb re-called the multiplex PCR reads through MiXCR, storing one row per CDR3 protein. This sample has more than 500,000 distinct CDR3 sequences; 15% to 20% occur once, and the top ten carry 3.8%. V gene TRBV12-3 or TRBV12-4 combines with J gene TRBJ2-7; 8 bases are a match to TRBD2. The sequenced material came from blood. The sequence derives from a woman aged 25 to 39 with Graves' hyperthyroidism. The CDR3 DNA reads as TGTGCCAGCAATCCCAGCGGGAGTATTGGGGAGCAGTACTTC. Translation gives CASNPSGSIGEQYF.